This entry describes one T cell receptor (beta chain). The antigen is not known. The CDR3 runs to 16 residues. CDR1 is SGHTA, CDR2 FQGNSA, per germline. Trimming cost V 5 bases and J 3 bases; bases outside gene matches: 9. The donors were part of the roughly 130-subject validation cohort, which stood apart from the roughly 680-subject first cohort. The data belong to a study of cytomegalovirus exposure and HLA in healthy donors. Broader study findings: 150 to 200 TCR beta chains were listed as cytomegalovirus-associated. For most TCR sequences rarity was the rule, although some public TCRs occurred in many donors. Reports showed the classifier diagnosing cytomegalovirus status with high specificity and sensitivity.

The table came from immunoSEQ multiplex PCR; TCRdb's copy has only in-frame clones and leaves some out. In the table there are roughly 250,000 clones, approximately 90% of which are singletons. This rearrangement joins TRBV7-2 to TRBJ1-4; 7 bases match TRBD1. The sequencing sample was made of PBMCs. The sequence derives from a man in his late teens or twenties in good health and CMV-seronegative. CDR3 sequence (DNA): TGTGCCAGCAGCCTAGGACGCACAGGGGCTAATGAAAAACTGTTTTTT. It translates to CASSLGRTGANEKLFF. The entire variable domain, with the rest obtained from reference TRBV7-2 and TRBJ1-4, is as follows: GAGVSQSPSNKVTEKGKDVELRCDPISGHTALYWYRQSLGQGLEFLIYFQGNSAPDKSGLPSDRFSAERTGGSVSTLTIQRTQQEDSAVYLCASSLGRTGANEKLFFGSGTQLSVL.